Listed below are T cell receptor beta chains from one sample, sequenced in a study of blood T cell repertoires in COVID-19. Here immunoSEQ multiplex PCR was the method, and the copy in TCRdb shows in-frame clones only, minus some. The sample lists fewer than 350,000 clones, around 81% occurring once. The sequencing input was peripheral blood. The receptors shown here come from a woman aged 55-69 years with active or convalescent COVID-19. CDR3s include the opening cysteine and the closing phenylalanine or tryptophan. The order of the fields is clone size, J gene, V gene, D gene, CDR3 protein, CDR3 DNA. D genes are given only for firm matches. Clone sizes are given selectively: once, few, many, or a class where the clone is expanded.

. | TRBJ2-2 | TRBV6-5 | TRBD1 | CASSSPGGEIGELFF | TGTGCCAGCAGTTCACCAGGGGGCGAAATCGGGGAGCTGTTTTTT
few | TRBJ1-5 | TRBV6-5 | TRBD1 | CASSRTGGGNQPQHF | TGTGCCAGCAGTAGGACAGGGGGAGGTAATCAGCCCCAGCATTTT
few | TRBJ1-1 | TRBV7-9 | TRBD1 | CASPKAAGGIHSEAFF | TGTGCCAGCCCCAAAGCGGCAGGGGGAATACATTCTGAAGCTTTCTTT
. | TRBJ1-1 | TRBV2 | . | CASSEQGTSSGYEAFF | TGTGCCAGCAGTGAACAGGGGACCTCTTCAGGTTACGAAGCTTTCTTT
. | TRBJ1-1 | TRBV19 | TRBD1 | CASSTDRDTEAFF | TGTGCCAGTAGTACGGACAGGGACACTGAAGCTTTCTTT
once | TRBJ2-2 | TRBV29-1 | . | CSVGTANTGELFF | TGCAGCGTTGGTACGGCGAACACCGGGGAGCTGTTTTTT
. | TRBJ2-1 | TRBV11-2 | TRBD2 | CASSLVSGGVYEQFF | TGTGCCAGCAGCTTAGTCAGCGGGGGGGTGTATGAGCAGTTCTTC
. | TRBJ2-5 | TRBV7-2 | TRBD1 | CASSLASTLDRGPTQETQYF | TGTGCCAGCAGCTTAGCCTCCACGCTAGACAGGGGGCCAACCCAAGAGACCCAGTACTTC
. | TRBJ1-4 | TRBV11-2 | TRBD1 | CASSFGGQTNEKLFF | TGTGCCAGCAGCTTTGGGGGACAGACAAATGAAAAACTGTTTTTT
once | TRBJ2-5 | TRBV6-5 | TRBD2 | CASSITSGGQETQYF | TGTGCCAGCAGTATCACTAGCGGGGGTCAAGAGACCCAGTACTTC
few | TRBJ1-1 | TRBV6-2/TRBV6-3 | . | CASSYPPGGVTEAFF | TGTGCCAGCAGTTACCCCCCCGGAGGCGTCACTGAAGCTTTCTTT
. | TRBJ2-2 | TRBV27 | TRBD2 | CASSPTSGGGELFF | TGTGCCAGCAGTCCTACTAGCGGGGGCGGGGAGCTGTTTTTT
. | TRBJ1-5 | TRBV6-2/TRBV6-3 | . | CASSYGQGEGNQPQHF | TGTGCCAGCAGTTACGGGCAGGGCGAGGGCAATCAGCCCCAGCATTTT
. | TRBJ1-2 | TRBV30 | . | CAWSAQGGYGYTF | TGTGCCTGGAGTGCCCAGGGTGGCTATGGCTACACCTTC
. | TRBJ2-7 | TRBV27 | TRBD1 | CASWAGTGGDEQYF | TGTGCCAGCTGGGCCGGGACAGGGGGCGACGAGCAGTACTTC
. | TRBJ1-1 | TRBV9 | . | CASSPHTGTEAFF | TGTGCCAGCAGCCCACACACGGGCACTGAAGCTTTCTTT
. | TRBJ2-2 | TRBV19 | . | CASSTLRVTGELFF | TGTGCCAGTAGTACCCTCAGGGTCACCGGGGAGCTGTTTTTT
once | TRBJ2-7 | TRBV7-6 | TRBD1 | CASSLVRGHDPYEQYF | TGTGCCAGCAGCTTAGTAAGGGGGCACGACCCCTACGAGCAGTACTTC
. | TRBJ1-1 | TRBV7-9 | TRBD1 | CASSLEKGGDEAFF | TGTGCCAGCAGCTTAGAAAAAGGGGGCGATGAAGCTTTCTTT
. | TRBJ2-1 | TRBV7-3 | TRBD2 | CASSPTLPSGSPNEQFF | TGTGCCAGCAGCCCCACCTTACCTAGCGGAAGTCCCAATGAGCAGTTCTTC
. | TRBJ2-3 | TRBV19 | TRBD2 | CASSSQVAGDTDTQYF | TGTGCCAGTAGTTCGCAAGTAGCGGGGGACACAGATACGCAGTATTTT
. | TRBJ2-3 | TRBV3-1/TRBV3-2 | TRBD2 | CASSQQAGGTDTQYF | TGTGCCAGCAGCCAACAGGCGGGGGGCACAGATACGCAGTATTTT
. | TRBJ2-3 | TRBV4-3 | TRBD2 | CASSQTSGGTDTQYF | TGCGCCAGCAGCCAAACTAGCGGGGGCACAGATACGCAGTATTTT
once | TRBJ1-2 | TRBV20-1 | . | CSASIGLDYGYTF | TGCAGTGCTAGTATCGGACTGGACTATGGCTACACCTTC
once | TRBJ2-2 | TRBV19 | . | CASIPVLNTGELFF | TGTGCCAGTATCCCCGTCCTGAACACCGGGGAGCTGTTTTTT
many | TRBJ2-7 | TRBV6-4 | TRBD2 | CASSLSSGAYEQYF | TGTGCCAGCAGTCTATCCAGCGGGGCCTACGAGCAGTACTTC
once | TRBJ2-7 | TRBV7-8 | TRBD1 | CASSVRQGPSWEQYF | TGTGCCAGCAGCGTTCGACAGGGGCCCTCCTGGGAGCAGTACTTC
. | TRBJ1-4 | TRBV18 | . | CASSLAGTAGEKLFF | TGTGCCAGCTCACTCGCCGGGACCGCGGGAGAAAAACTGTTTTTT
once | TRBJ2-5 | TRBV23-1 | TRBD2 | CASSQSIQRGIQETQYF | TGCGCCAGCAGTCAATCTATCCAGCGGGGGATCCAAGAGACCCAGTACTTC
. | TRBJ1-5 | TRBV4-2 | . | CASSQGGRGSSNQPQHF | TGTGCCAGCAGCCAAGGAGGTAGGGGGAGTAGCAATCAGCCCCAGCATTTT
. | TRBJ1-3 | TRBV9 | TRBD1 | CASSVNPGTGVGNTIYF | TGTGCCAGCAGCGTTAACCCCGGGACAGGGGTTGGAAACACCATATATTTT
. | TRBJ2-7 | TRBV6-5 | . | CASREGSYEQYF | TGTGCCAGCAGGGAGGGATCGTACGAGCAGTACTTC
once | TRBJ1-5 | TRBV25-1 | . | CASSEWGGSGNQPQHF | TGTGCCAGCAGTGAATGGGGCGGGAGCGGCAATCAGCCCCAGCATTTT
. | TRBJ2-5 | TRBV7-9 | . | CASSFGFGLGGETQYF | TGTGCCAGCAGCTTTGGATTTGGTCTAGGCGGGGAGACCCAGTACTTC
. | TRBJ1-2 | TRBV6-6 | TRBD1 | CASDSGTGQGYGYTF | TGTGCCAGCGACTCCGGAACGGGACAGGGGTATGGCTACACCTTC
. | TRBJ2-5 | TRBV6-2/TRBV6-3 | TRBD2 | CASSYLRGGRETQYF | TGTGCCAGCAGTTACTTGCGGGGGGGCCGGGAGACCCAGTACTTC
. | TRBJ1-4 | TRBV28 | . | CASSLLGGFEELVLFF | TGTGCCAGCAGCTTGCTGGGGGGGTTCGAAGAGTTAGTACTGTTTTTT
. | TRBJ2-2 | TRBV4-3 | TRBD1 | CASSQETGGSGELFF | TGCGCCAGCAGCCAGGAGACAGGGGGCTCCGGGGAGCTGTTTTTT
once | TRBJ2-7 | TRBV7-9 | . | CASSLGAYEQYF | TGTGCCAGCAGCTTGGGCGCTTACGAGCAGTACTTC
once | TRBJ2-5 | TRBV7-8 | . | CASSLMRIPETQYF | TGTGCCAGCAGCTTAATGAGGATTCCAGAGACCCAGTACTTC
. | TRBJ1-2 | TRBV9 | . | CASKGFGNGYTF | TGTGCCAGCAAGGGGTTTGGCAATGGCTACACCTTC
. | TRBJ2-7 | TRBV2 | TRBD2 | CASTKGGSSYEQYF | TGTGCCAGCACCAAGGGCGGGAGCTCCTACGAGCAGTACTTC
. | TRBJ2-7 | TRBV5-4 | . | CASSSSGTYEQYF | TGTGCCAGCAGCTCCTCCGGGACATACGAGCAGTACTTC
few | TRBJ1-2 | TRBV2 | . | CASSEQFYGYTF | TGTGCCAGCAGTGAACAGTTCTATGGCTACACCTTC
. | TRBJ1-1 | TRBV12-3/TRBV12-4 | . | CASSLQQGTGAFF | TGTGCCAGCTCTCTCCAACAGGGAACGGGAGCTTTCTTT
. | TRBJ1-2 | TRBV14 | TRBD1 | CASSNLGQGVKGYTF | TGTGCCAGCTCTAACCTGGGACAGGGAGTGAAGGGCTACACCTTC
. | TRBJ2-7 | TRBV27 | TRBD2 | CASKRPGTISYEQYF | TGTGCCAGCAAGCGCCCAGGGACTATCTCCTACGAGCAGTACTTC
. | TRBJ2-5 | TRBV6-1 | . | CASRTGRGVQETQYF | TGTGCCAGCAGAACGGGGCGCGGGGTCCAAGAGACCCAGTACTTC
few | TRBJ1-2 | TRBV5-6 | TRBD1 | CASSLRDSLYGYTF | TGTGCCAGCAGCCTCCGGGACAGTCTCTATGGCTACACCTTC
. | TRBJ2-1 | TRBV6-5 | . | CASSSARVNEQFF | TGTGCCAGCAGTTCAGCCAGGGTCAATGAGCAGTTCTTC
few | TRBJ1-3 | TRBV15 | . | CATSRDKGVGNTIYF | TGTGCCACCAGCAGAGATAAGGGGGTTGGAAACACCATATATTTT
. | TRBJ2-5 | TRBV11-3 | TRBD2 | CASSKGLAGGQETQYF | TGTGCCAGCAGCAAGGGACTAGCGGGGGGCCAAGAGACCCAGTACTTC
. | TRBJ2-5 | TRBV9 | . | CASSVGSRETQYF | TGTGCCAGCAGCGTAGGTAGTCGGGAGACCCAGTACTTC
. | TRBJ1-2 | TRBV18 | TRBD1 | CASSTDRGRLYGYTF | TGTGCCAGCTCAACTGACAGGGGGCGCCTCTATGGCTACACCTTC
. | TRBJ2-2 | TRBV12-3/TRBV12-4 | . | CASSSRDTGELFF | TGTGCCAGCAGTTCCCGGGACACCGGGGAGCTGTTTTTT
. | TRBJ2-1 | TRBV9 | TRBD2 | CASSPSGSHNEQFF | TGTGCCAGCAGCCCTAGCGGGTCCCACAATGAGCAGTTCTTC
. | TRBJ1-1 | TRBV9 | . | CASSPQFTANTEAFF | TGTGCCAGCAGTCCACAATTTACAGCGAACACTGAAGCTTTCTTT